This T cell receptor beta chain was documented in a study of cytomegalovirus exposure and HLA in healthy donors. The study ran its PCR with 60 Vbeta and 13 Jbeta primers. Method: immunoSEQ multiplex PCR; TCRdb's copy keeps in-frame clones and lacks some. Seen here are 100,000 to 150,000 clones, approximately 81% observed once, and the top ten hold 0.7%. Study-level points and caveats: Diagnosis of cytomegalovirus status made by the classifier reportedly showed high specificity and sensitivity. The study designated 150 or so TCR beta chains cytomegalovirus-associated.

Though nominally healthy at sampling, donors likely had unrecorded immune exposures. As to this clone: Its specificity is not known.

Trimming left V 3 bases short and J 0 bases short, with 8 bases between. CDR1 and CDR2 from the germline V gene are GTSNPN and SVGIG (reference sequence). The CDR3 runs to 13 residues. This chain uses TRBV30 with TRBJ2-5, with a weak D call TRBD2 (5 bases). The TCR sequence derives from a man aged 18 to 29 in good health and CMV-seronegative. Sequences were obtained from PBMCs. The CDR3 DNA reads TGTGCCTGGAGCGGAGGATACCAAGAGACCCAGTACTTC. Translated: CAWSGGYQETQYF. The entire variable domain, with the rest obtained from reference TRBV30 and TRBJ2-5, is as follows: SQTIHQWPATLVQPVGSPLSLECTVEGTSNPNLYWYRQAAGRGLQLLFYSVGIGQISSEVPQNLSASRPQDRQFILSSKKLLLSDSGFYLCAWSGGYQETQYFGPGTRLLVL.